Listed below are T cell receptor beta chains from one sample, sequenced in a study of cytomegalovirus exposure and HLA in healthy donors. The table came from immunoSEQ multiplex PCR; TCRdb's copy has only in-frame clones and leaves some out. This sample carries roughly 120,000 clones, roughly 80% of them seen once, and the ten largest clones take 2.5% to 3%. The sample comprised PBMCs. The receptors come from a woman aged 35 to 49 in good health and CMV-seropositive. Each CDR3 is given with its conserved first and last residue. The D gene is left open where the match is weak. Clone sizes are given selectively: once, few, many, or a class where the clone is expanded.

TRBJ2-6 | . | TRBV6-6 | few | TGTGCCAGCTACAATGGGGGCGGGGCCAACGTCCTGACTTTC | CASYNGGGANVLTF
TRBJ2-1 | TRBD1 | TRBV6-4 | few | TGTGCCAGCAGCCTTACAGGGGACGGCCACAATGAGCAGTTCTTC | CASSLTGDGHNEQFF
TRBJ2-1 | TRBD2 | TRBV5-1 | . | TGCGCCAGCAGCTTGGCCCCCAGCGGGGGAGGATCCTACAATGAGCAGTTCTTC | CASSLAPSGGGSYNEQFF
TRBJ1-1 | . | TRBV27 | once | TGTGCCAGCGGTCGGGGAGGGCCTGAAGCTTTCTTT | CASGRGGPEAFF
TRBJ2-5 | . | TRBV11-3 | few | TGTGCCAGCAGCTTAGGGGAGCGGCCCCAAGAGACCCAGTACTTC | CASSLGERPQETQYF
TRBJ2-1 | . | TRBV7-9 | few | TGTGCCAGCAGCCCCTCTCATGAGCAGTTCTTC | CASSPSHEQFF
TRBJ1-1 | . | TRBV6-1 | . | TGTGCCAGCAGGGCAGGACAAAACACTGAAGCTTTCTTT | CASRAGQNTEAFF
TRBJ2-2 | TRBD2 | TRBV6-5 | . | TGTGCCAGCAGTTACCGGGAGGGAACCGGGGAGCTGTTTTTT | CASSYREGTGELFF
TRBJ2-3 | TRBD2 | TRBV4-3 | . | TGCGCCAGCAGCCGGGATCTTAGCGGGAGCGTCACAGATACGCAGTATTTT | CASSRDLSGSVTDTQYF
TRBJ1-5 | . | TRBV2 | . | TGTGCCAGCAGTGGGTCCCGACAGTCCTCTTTTAAACATCAGCCCCAGCATTTT | CASSGSRQSSFKHQPQHF
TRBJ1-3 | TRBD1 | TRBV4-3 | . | TGCGCCAGCAGCCAGACCGACAGGGATGGAAACACCATATATTTT | CASSQTDRDGNTIYF